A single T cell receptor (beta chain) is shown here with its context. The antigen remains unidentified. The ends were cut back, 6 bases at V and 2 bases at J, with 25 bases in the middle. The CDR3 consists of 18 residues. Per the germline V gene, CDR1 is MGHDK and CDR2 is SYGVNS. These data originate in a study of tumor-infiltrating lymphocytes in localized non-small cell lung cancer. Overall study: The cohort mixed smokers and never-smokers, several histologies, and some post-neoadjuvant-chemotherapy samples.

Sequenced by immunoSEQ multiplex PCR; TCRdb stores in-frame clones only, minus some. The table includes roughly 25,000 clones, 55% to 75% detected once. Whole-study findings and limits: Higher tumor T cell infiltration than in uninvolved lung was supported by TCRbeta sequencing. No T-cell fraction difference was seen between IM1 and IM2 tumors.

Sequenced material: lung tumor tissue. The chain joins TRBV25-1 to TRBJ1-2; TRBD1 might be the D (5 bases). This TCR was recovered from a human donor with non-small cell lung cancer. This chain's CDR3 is CASSASPGGQGGNYGYTF. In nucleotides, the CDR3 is TGTGCCAGCAGCGCAAGCCCAGGTGGGCAGGGAGGGAACTATGGCTACACCTTC.